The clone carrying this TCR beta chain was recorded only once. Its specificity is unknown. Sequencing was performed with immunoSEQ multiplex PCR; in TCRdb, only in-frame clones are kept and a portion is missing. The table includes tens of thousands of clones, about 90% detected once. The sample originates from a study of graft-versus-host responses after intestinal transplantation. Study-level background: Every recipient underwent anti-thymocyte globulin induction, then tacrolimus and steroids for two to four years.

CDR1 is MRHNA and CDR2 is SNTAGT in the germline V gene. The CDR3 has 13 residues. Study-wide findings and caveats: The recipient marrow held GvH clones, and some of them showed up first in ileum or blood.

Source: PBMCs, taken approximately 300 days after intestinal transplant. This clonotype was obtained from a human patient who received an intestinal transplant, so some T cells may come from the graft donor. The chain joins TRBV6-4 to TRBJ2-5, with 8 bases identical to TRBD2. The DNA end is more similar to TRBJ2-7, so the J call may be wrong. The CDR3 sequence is CASSSKAGAEQYF. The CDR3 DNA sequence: TGTGCCAGCAGTTCTAAAGCGGGGGCCGAGCAGTACTTC.